This T cell receptor beta chain was identified during a study of shared clonotypes between healthy human individuals. Study observations and caveats: Clonotype sharing among the donors was expected to vary with sequencing depth.

To note about this clone: Antigen specificity is unknown.

Here immunoSEQ multiplex PCR was the method, and the copy in TCRdb shows in-frame clones only, minus some. The table includes 500,000 to 550,000 clones, about 96% detected once. Germline trimming cut 5 bases from V and 5 bases from J; bases unmatched to any gene: 13. This CDR3 region has 16 residues. CDR1 and CDR2 from the germline V gene are ENHRY and SYGVKD. The chain carries TRBV10-3 and TRBJ1-1; 8 positions match TRBD1. The source of this sequence is a woman in her thirties in good health. The sequencing sample was made of naive CD4+ T cells sorted from blood. Documented subset: CD45RA+ positively selected. The CDR3 loop is CAISSIPGGFGTEAFF. As DNA, the CDR3 is TGTGCCATCAGTTCCATTCCAGGGGGCTTCGGAACTGAAGCTTTCTTT.